The 10 T cell receptor beta chains below all came from one sample that was sequenced in a study of beta chain features in type 1 diabetes. Expressed TCRB transcripts were sequenced after all isolated RNA was converted to cDNA. Libraries were prepared by immunoSEQ multiplex PCR; TCRdb keeps only in-frame clonotypes and omits some of them. The sample has 500,000 to 700,000 clones, 15% to 19% seen once; the top ten hold around 0.1%. Input material: naive CD4+ T cells from blood. The source of these receptors is a man aged 18 to 30 in good health.

The CDR3 nucleotides read TGCGCCAGCAGCCAAGGGGCTAGCGGGGGGGCACGTGCAGAGACCCAGTACTTC. This translates into CASSQGASGGARAETQYF. The J gene is TRBJ2-5, the V gene TRBV4-3; TRBD2 matches 12 bases. CDR1 and CDR2 (germline): LGHNA, YSLEER. The CDR3 loop spans 18 amino acids. With V trimmed by 1 base and J by 4 bases, 10 bases remained unmatched.

The rearrangement joins TRBV7-9 to TRBJ2-3; TRBD2 matches at 16 bases. CDR3 length: 18 residues. Germline V gene data show CDR1 as SEHNR and CDR2 as FQNEAQ (reference sequence). After removal of 7 bases from V and 1 base from J, the junction contained 8 bases not matched to a gene. This CDR3 is CASTAQGLAGGRTDTQYF. CDR3 sequence (DNA): TGTGCCAGCACCGCCCAGGGACTAGCGGGGGGGCGCACAGATACGCAGTATTTT.

This clone was seen only a few times. This sequence joins TRBV4-3 and TRBJ2-1; 12 bases align to TRBD2. The CDR3 covers 16 residues. After removal of 3 bases from V and 4 bases from J, the junction contained 4 bases not matched to a gene. CDR1 is LGHNA and CDR2 is YSLEER in the germline V gene. Written as DNA, the CDR3 is TGCGCCAGCAGCCAGTACCTAGCGGGAGGGTACAATGAGCAGTTCTTC. Protein product: CASSQYLAGGYNEQFF.

This clone appeared a few times. The chain couples TRBV28 to TRBJ2-2, with D possibly being TRBD2 (6 bases). Germline lookup yields CDR1 MDHEN and CDR2 SYDVKM. CDR3 length equals 15 residues. Trimming cost V 1 base and J 4 bases, with 10 bases left between them. The CDR3 nucleotides are TGTGCCAGCAGTTTATCGGGGAGGCTCACCGGGGAGCTGTTTTTT. The encoded protein is CASSLSGRLTGELFF.

In this sample, this clone turned up a few times. The rearrangement links TRBV5-1 to TRBJ1-3; no clear D gene. The germline V gene encodes CDR1 SGHRS and CDR2 YFSETQ. The CDR3 consists of 15 residues. Trimming took off 7 bases at V and 0 bases at J, with 14 bases between the two ends. The CDR3 here is CASSLPGISGNTIYF. The CDR3 nucleotides read TGCGCCAGCTCTCTTCCGGGAATCTCTGGAAACACCATATATTTT.

This clone showed up just a few times. This chain links TRBV5-1 with TRBJ1-5; D might be TRBD1 (5 bases). CDR3 size: 13 residues. Germline CDR1 SGHRS, CDR2 YFSETQ. The V end was cut by 3 bases, the J end by 6 bases, with 10 bases between. The CDR3 DNA sequence: TGCGCCAGCAGCTCAGGGTTGGGTCAGCCCCAGCATTTT. It encodes CASSSGLGQPQHF.

The V gene is TRBV6-5, the J gene TRBJ2-5; no reliable D call. V lost 2 bases and J 2 bases, leaving 6 bases between the germline ends. Germline CDR1 MNHEY, CDR2 SVGAGI. The length of the CDR3 is 13 residues. The CDR3 DNA reads as TGTGCCAGCAGTTACGGTGGACAAGAGACCCAGTACTTC. Encoded protein: CASSYGGQETQYF.

This clone has just a few counts. The rearrangement uses TRBV18 and TRBJ2-4, with a possible D match to TRBD2 (5 bases). V was cut by 2 bases and J by 1 base, with 15 bases left in between. CDR3 size: 17 residues. The germline gives CDR1 KGHSH, CDR2 LQKENI. Here the CDR3 reads CASSPLSGSGAKNIQYF. The CDR3 DNA sequence: TGTGCCAGCTCACCATTGAGTGGGTCGGGGGCCAAAAACATTCAGTACTTC.

The chain is built from TRBV5-1 and TRBJ2-2; tentatively, D is TRBD1 (5 bases). CDR3 size: 16 residues. The V end lost 4 bases, the J end lost 0 bases, and 13 bases lay between the germline ends. Germline CDR1 SGHRS, CDR2 YFSETQ. CDR3 sequence: CASSRDSPANTGELFF. The DNA of the CDR3 is TGCGCCAGCAGCCGAGACAGTCCCGCGAACACCGGGGAGCTGTTTTTT.

This clone showed up just a few times. This rearrangement joins TRBV7-3 to TRBJ2-3; D possibly corresponds to TRBD2 (6 bases). Between the trimmed V and J ends, which lost 5 bases and 3 bases, there was a span of 12 bases. The germline V gene has CDR1 SGHTA and CDR2 FQGTGA. The CDR3 is made up of 14 amino acids. The CDR3, as DNA: TGTGCCAGCAGCCCCGGGGACTTAACAGATACGCAGTATTTT. Its translation: CASSPGDLTDTQYF.